The subject of this entry is one TCR beta chain. This clonotype was counted ten times or more. Its antigen has not been determined. No base quality values were provided; no much bigger clone lies one nucleotide off. TCR alpha and beta CDR3 regions were amplified with the iRepertoire nested amplicon-rescue multiplex PCR (arm-PCR) platform from RNA. For one-step reverse transcription and amplification, about 95-400 ng of tissue mRNA or PBMC total RNA was used as input. Following bead purification, Illumina adapters were added through a secondary multiplex PCR, and the libraries were then gel-purified between 200 and 400 bp. Internal 6-nucleotide barcodes were carried by the libraries and were used for demultiplexing. Libraries were sequenced on an Illumina MiSeq with 2x220 or 2x250 nucleotide paired-end reads. On the study's bioinformatics: Paired reads were merged with FLASH 1.2.11 and aligned to the GRCh37 human genome with BWA-MEM before extracting TRA and TRB reads. V and J assignment used an IMGT-derived reference of cassette sequences and CDR3 motifs that included pseudogenes. Reads were translated in three frames, and productive CDR3s were defined as those with a C...FGXG motif and no stop codons. Clonotypes were defined as unique combinations of V-J cassette pair and CDR3 amino acid sequence. Reads were filtered by Hamming distance, with the threshold set by the sequence error rate of each sample in mapped regions. The public reads were reanalyzed by TCRdb: fastp trimming at Q25, MiXCR alignment, in-frame beta chains only. Duplicate CDR3 protein sequences are folded into a single record with the most common DNA and genes. The V and J calls come from TCRdb's annotation, not from the publication. The sample data list around 170,000 distinct CDR3 sequences, and about 47% of these were observed just once. Of the sample, around 5.2% is held by the ten largest clones.

V gives up 3 bases and J gives up 8 bases, and the segment between their germline ends measures 11 bases. The germline V gene encodes CDR1 MNHEY and CDR2 SMNVEV (reference sequence). The CDR3 covers 13 residues, taking in both the cysteine and the phenylalanine. The DNA shown is the 39-base CDR3, in frame from base 1. This record comes from a study of glioma-infiltrating T cells (dated by TCRdb to about 2016). Concerning the study at large: TCR alpha- and beta-chain repertoires were sequenced from glioma tissue, non-neoplastic brain tissue and matched peripheral blood mononuclear cells. The paired cohort was made up of three low-grade glioma patients, fewer than 10 primary glioblastoma patients and three non-glioma patients who contributed non-neoplastic brain tissue. To gauge divergence between tissue and blood T-cell populations, every tissue-infiltrating repertoire was compared against the peripheral blood repertoire from the same patient.

Broad study findings and their caveats: Very few CDR3 sequences were found to be shared between tissue and blood, and this scarcity was attributed to high CDR3 diversity and limited sampling. The group comparisons were based on small numbers of patients: three non-neoplastic, three low-grade glioma and eight glioblastoma patients. VJ-independent divergence between tissue and blood was found to be below expectation in non-neoplastic patients but above expectation in all gliomas, particularly low-grade gliomas.

This TCR came from a human donor with low-grade glioma or glioblastoma, undergoing nonglioma brain surgery, or in good health (not recorded which). What was sequenced was glioma tissue, nonneoplastic brain tissue, or PBMCs (not recorded which). This chain joins TRBV27 to TRBJ2-1; possibly the D gene is TRBD2, per 6 matching bases. The DNA reads as follows: TGTGCCAGCAGTTTCGGTGGAGGGGATGAGCAGTTCTTC. This codes for CASSFGGGDEQFF.